A selection of T cell receptor beta chains follows, all from one sample in a study of shared clonotypes between healthy human individuals. Using immunoSEQ multiplex PCR, the repertoire was profiled, and TCRdb retains in-frame clones only, with some absent. The table has about half a million clones, roughly 80% seen once. Sample: PBMCs. The receptors were gathered from a woman in her thirties or forties in good health. Some clones in this sample may be carry-over from other donors' samples. Both conserved end residues are part of each CDR3. A D gene is named only where the DNA matches it firmly. Size tells how often a clone was seen (once, few, many) or the class of an expanded clone, and some rows leave it out.

D gene: TRBD2; V gene: TRBV5-6; J gene: TRBJ2-7; clone size: -; CDR3 protein: CASSPPPLAGAPYEQYF; CDR3 DNA: TGTGCCAGCAGCCCCCCTCCACTAGCGGGAGCGCCCTACGAGCAGTACTTC
D gene: -; V gene: TRBV15; J gene: TRBJ2-1; clone size: -; CDR3 protein: CATNRDIGTLTDNEQFF; CDR3 DNA: TGTGCCACCAACAGAGATATTGGGACTCTGACGGACAATGAGCAGTTCTTC
D gene: TRBD2; V gene: TRBV7-2; J gene: TRBJ2-1; clone size: few; CDR3 protein: CASSLNHRTSGIYNEQFF; CDR3 DNA: TGTGCCAGCAGCTTAAATCATAGAACTAGCGGGATTTACAATGAGCAGTTCTTC
D gene: -; V gene: TRBV5-1; J gene: TRBJ2-5; clone size: -; CDR3 protein: CASSFAGALQETQYF; CDR3 DNA: TGCGCCAGCAGCTTCGCAGGGGCCCTCCAAGAGACCCAGTACTTC
D gene: -; V gene: TRBV5-5; J gene: TRBJ1-1; clone size: -; CDR3 protein: CASSLDMNTEAFF; CDR3 DNA: TGTGCCAGCAGCTTAGACATGAACACTGAAGCTTTCTTT
D gene: TRBD2; V gene: TRBV5-4; J gene: TRBJ2-3; clone size: -; CDR3 protein: CASSPGLAGELDTQYF; CDR3 DNA: TGTGCCAGCAGCCCGGGCCTGGCGGGAGAGTTAGATACGCAGTATTTT
D gene: TRBD1; V gene: TRBV6-1; J gene: TRBJ1-2; clone size: -; CDR3 protein: CASRHYGTDGYTF; CDR3 DNA: TGTGCCAGCAGACACTACGGGACAGATGGCTACACCTTC
D gene: TRBD1; V gene: TRBV5-1; J gene: TRBJ1-1; clone size: -; CDR3 protein: CASSYTGGVTEAFF; CDR3 DNA: TGCGCCAGCAGCTATACAGGGGGCGTTACTGAAGCTTTCTTT
D gene: -; V gene: TRBV7-6; J gene: TRBJ2-7; clone size: many; CDR3 protein: CASSLGRSSYEQYF; CDR3 DNA: TGTGCCAGCAGCTTAGGCCGGAGCTCCTACGAGCAGTACTTC
D gene: TRBD2; V gene: TRBV11-2; J gene: TRBJ2-2; clone size: once; CDR3 protein: CASSRGLAGAGELFF; CDR3 DNA: TGTGCCAGCAGCCGGGGACTAGCGGGAGCCGGGGAGCTGTTTTTT
D gene: -; V gene: TRBV7-3; J gene: TRBJ2-3; clone size: few; CDR3 protein: CASSLSPGRTDTQYF; CDR3 DNA: TGTGCCAGCAGCTTAAGTCCAGGTCGCACAGATACGCAGTATTTT
D gene: -; V gene: TRBV9; J gene: TRBJ1-2; clone size: -; CDR3 protein: CASSVARGIGYTF; CDR3 DNA: TGTGCCAGCAGCGTAGCGAGGGGTATTGGCTACACCTTC
D gene: TRBD2; V gene: TRBV9; J gene: TRBJ2-7; clone size: -; CDR3 protein: CASSVAGGPYEQYF; CDR3 DNA: TGTGCCAGCAGCGTAGCGGGAGGGCCCTACGAGCAGTACTTC
D gene: TRBD2; V gene: TRBV7-2; J gene: TRBJ2-2; clone size: -; CDR3 protein: CASSLVGTTGELFF; CDR3 DNA: TGTGCCAGCAGCTTAGTCGGGACTACTGGGGAGCTGTTTTTT
D gene: -; V gene: TRBV7-8; J gene: TRBJ1-3; clone size: -; CDR3 protein: CASSLALGGRTTGNTIYF; CDR3 DNA: TGTGCCAGCAGCTTAGCGTTGGGGGGGCGAACCACTGGAAACACCATATATTTT
D gene: -; V gene: TRBV5-5; J gene: TRBJ1-2; clone size: -; CDR3 protein: CASSQQGGGYTF; CDR3 DNA: TGTGCCAGCAGCCAGCAGGGTGGCGGCTACACCTTC
D gene: -; V gene: TRBV28; J gene: TRBJ2-5; clone size: -; CDR3 protein: CASSPARGGLRETQYF; CDR3 DNA: TGTGCCAGCAGTCCCGCGCGAGGTGGGCTGAGAGAGACTCAGTACTTC
D gene: -; V gene: TRBV30; J gene: TRBJ1-2; clone size: -; CDR3 protein: CAWSAGGYGYTF; CDR3 DNA: TGTGCCTGGAGTGCTGGGGGCTATGGCTACACCTTC
D gene: TRBD1; V gene: TRBV7-7; J gene: TRBJ2-1; clone size: -; CDR3 protein: CASSLSTGGASYNEQFF; CDR3 DNA: TGTGCCAGCAGCTTAAGTACAGGGGGCGCTTCCTACAATGAGCAGTTCTTC
D gene: -; V gene: TRBV2; J gene: TRBJ2-5; clone size: -; CDR3 protein: CASSNRVETQYF; CDR3 DNA: TGTGCCAGCAGTAACAGGGTTGAGACCCAGTACTTC
D gene: TRBD1; V gene: TRBV7-3; J gene: TRBJ2-3; clone size: -; CDR3 protein: CASSPGQSTDTQYF; CDR3 DNA: TGTGCCAGCAGCCCGGGACAGTCAACAGATACGCAGTATTTT
D gene: -; V gene: TRBV12-2; J gene: TRBJ1-4; clone size: -; CDR3 protein: CASPRRPWELFF; CDR3 DNA: TGTGCAAGTCCCAGGAGACCGTGGGAACTGTTTTTT
D gene: -; V gene: TRBV11-3; J gene: TRBJ1-1; clone size: -; CDR3 protein: CASSLDPNTEAFF; CDR3 DNA: TGTGCCAGCAGCTTAGACCCCAACACTGAAGCTTTCTTT
D gene: -; V gene: TRBV7-8; J gene: TRBJ2-2; clone size: -; CDR3 protein: CASSLAGVGTGELFF; CDR3 DNA: TGTGCCAGCAGCTTAGCGGGAGTGGGAACCGGGGAGCTGTTTTTT
D gene: -; V gene: TRBV28; J gene: TRBJ1-1; clone size: once; CDR3 protein: CASSLAGPFSMGGNTEAFF; CDR3 DNA: TGTGCCAGCAGTTTAGCCGGGCCTTTTTCAATGGGGGGGAACACTGAAGCTTTCTTT
D gene: -; V gene: TRBV7-2; J gene: TRBJ2-7; clone size: once; CDR3 protein: CASSPHGSSYEQYF; CDR3 DNA: TGTGCCAGCAGCCCCCATGGGAGCTCCTACGAGCAGTACTTC
D gene: -; V gene: TRBV5-6; J gene: TRBJ2-7; clone size: -; CDR3 protein: CASSPSALYEQYF; CDR3 DNA: TGTGCCAGCAGCCCTAGCGCCCTCTACGAGCAGTACTTC
D gene: TRBD1; V gene: TRBV10-3; J gene: TRBJ1-2; clone size: -; CDR3 protein: CAISEEQGNYGYTF; CDR3 DNA: TGTGCCATCAGTGAAGAACAGGGGAACTATGGCTACACCTTC
D gene: -; V gene: TRBV28; J gene: TRBJ1-5; clone size: -; CDR3 protein: CASRAPDSNQPQHF; CDR3 DNA: TGTGCCAGCAGGGCCCCAGATAGCAATCAGCCCCAGCATTTT
D gene: -; V gene: TRBV4-1; J gene: TRBJ2-7; clone size: -; CDR3 protein: CASSQSPVGVGYEQYF; CDR3 DNA: TGCGCCAGCAGCCAAAGTCCGGTGGGGGTGGGCTACGAGCAGTACTTC
D gene: TRBD1; V gene: TRBV7-3; J gene: TRBJ1-5; clone size: -; CDR3 protein: CASSLSGGSNQPQHF; CDR3 DNA: TGTGCCAGCAGCTTATCAGGGGGGAGCAATCAGCCCCAGCATTTT
D gene: -; V gene: TRBV10-3; J gene: TRBJ2-7; clone size: -; CDR3 protein: CAITADLGSYEQYF; CDR3 DNA: TGTGCCATCACCGCAGACCTGGGCTCCTACGAGCAGTACTTC
D gene: -; V gene: TRBV6-4; J gene: TRBJ2-1; clone size: -; CDR3 protein: CASSPGQGSYNEQFF; CDR3 DNA: TGTGCCAGCAGTCCTGGGCAGGGCTCCTACAATGAGCAGTTCTTC
D gene: TRBD2; V gene: TRBV11-2; J gene: TRBJ2-5; clone size: -; CDR3 protein: CASSLGGLAGVGETQYF; CDR3 DNA: TGTGCCAGCAGCTTAGGAGGCCTAGCGGGAGTAGGGGAGACCCAGTACTTC
D gene: TRBD2; V gene: TRBV7-6; J gene: TRBJ2-7; clone size: -; CDR3 protein: CASSLRDYSEQYF; CDR3 DNA: TGTGCCAGCAGCCTACGGGACTATTCCGAGCAGTACTTC
D gene: -; V gene: TRBV7-6; J gene: TRBJ1-5; clone size: -; CDR3 protein: CASSLVGQPQHF; CDR3 DNA: TGTGCCAGCAGCTTAGTAGGGCAGCCCCAGCATTTT
D gene: TRBD2; V gene: TRBV23-1; J gene: TRBJ2-1; clone size: -; CDR3 protein: CASRSIYERLAGAPSYNEQFF; CDR3 DNA: TGCGCCAGCAGATCGATATACGAGAGACTAGCGGGAGCGCCCTCCTACAATGAGCAGTTCTTC
D gene: TRBD2; V gene: TRBV11-3; J gene: TRBJ2-2; clone size: -; CDR3 protein: CASSPGLAGITGELFF; CDR3 DNA: TGTGCCAGCAGCCCAGGACTAGCGGGGATTACCGGGGAGCTGTTTTTT
D gene: -; V gene: TRBV19; J gene: TRBJ2-2; clone size: -; CDR3 protein: CASSIVGYTGELFF; CDR3 DNA: TGTGCCAGTAGTATAGTAGGGTACACCGGGGAGCTGTTTTTT
D gene: -; V gene: TRBV7-9; J gene: TRBJ1-1; clone size: -; CDR3 protein: CASSLWGNTEAFF; CDR3 DNA: TGTGCCAGCAGCTTATGGGGTAACACTGAAGCTTTCTTT
D gene: -; V gene: TRBV27; J gene: TRBJ2-2; clone size: once; CDR3 protein: CASSLGTNTGELFF; CDR3 DNA: TGTGCCAGCAGTTTGGGTACGAACACCGGGGAGCTGTTTTTT
D gene: TRBD2; V gene: TRBV19; J gene: TRBJ2-3; clone size: -; CDR3 protein: CASSWTSGSTDTQYF; CDR3 DNA: TGTGCCAGTAGTTGGACTAGCGGTAGCACAGATACGCAGTATTTT
D gene: -; V gene: TRBV10-2; J gene: TRBJ1-4; clone size: many; CDR3 protein: CASSERTANEKLFF; CDR3 DNA: TGCGCCAGCAGTGAACGGACAGCTAATGAAAAACTGTTTTTT
D gene: TRBD1; V gene: TRBV28; J gene: TRBJ1-2; clone size: -; CDR3 protein: CASRNRDSENYGYTF; CDR3 DNA: TGTGCCAGCAGGAACCGGGACAGTGAGAACTATGGCTACACCTTC
D gene: -; V gene: TRBV28; J gene: TRBJ2-5; clone size: -; CDR3 protein: CASTLGGRETQYF; CDR3 DNA: TGTGCCAGCACATTGGGGGGCCGGGAGACCCAGTACTTC
D gene: TRBD2; V gene: TRBV4-2; J gene: TRBJ2-3; clone size: few; CDR3 protein: CASSQGTSGNPSTDTQYF; CDR3 DNA: TGTGCCAGCAGCCAAGGGACTAGCGGTAATCCTAGCACAGATACGCAGTATTTT
D gene: -; V gene: TRBV10-1; J gene: TRBJ2-5; clone size: -; CDR3 protein: CASRPLTTGSETQYF; CDR3 DNA: TGCGCCAGCAGACCACTAACTACAGGGTCAGAGACCCAGTACTTC
D gene: -; V gene: TRBV25-1; J gene: TRBJ1-4; clone size: -; CDR3 protein: CASRGDRSPATNEKLFF; CDR3 DNA: TGTGCCAGCAGAGGAGACCGGTCTCCTGCAACTAATGAAAAACTGTTTTTT
D gene: -; V gene: TRBV30; J gene: TRBJ2-7; clone size: -; CDR3 protein: CAWSVHEGYEQYF; CDR3 DNA: TGTGCCTGGAGTGTACATGAGGGTTACGAGCAGTACTTC
D gene: TRBD2; V gene: TRBV7-9; J gene: TRBJ2-3; clone size: -; CDR3 protein: CASSLTSGSGADTQYF; CDR3 DNA: TGTGCCAGCAGCTTAACTAGCGGGAGTGGTGCGGATACGCAGTATTTT
D gene: TRBD2; V gene: TRBV7-8; J gene: TRBJ2-1; clone size: -; CDR3 protein: CASSLGLAGRGAEFF; CDR3 DNA: TGTGCCAGCAGCTTAGGACTAGCGGGGCGCGGGGCGGAGTTCTTC
D gene: -; V gene: TRBV29-1; J gene: TRBJ2-5; clone size: -; CDR3 protein: CSVALQETQYF; CDR3 DNA: TGCAGCGTTGCACTCCAAGAGACCCAGTACTTC
D gene: -; V gene: TRBV5-6; J gene: TRBJ1-1; clone size: -; CDR3 protein: CASSPINGAEAFF; CDR3 DNA: TGTGCCAGCAGCCCCATAAACGGGGCTGAAGCTTTCTTT
D gene: TRBD1; V gene: TRBV11-2; J gene: TRBJ1-3; clone size: once; CDR3 protein: CASSLDRNSGNTIYF; CDR3 DNA: TGTGCCAGCAGCTTGGACAGGAACTCTGGAAACACCATATATTTT
D gene: TRBD1; V gene: TRBV7-9; J gene: TRBJ2-7; clone size: -; CDR3 protein: CASSPTGLVNEQYF; CDR3 DNA: TGTGCCAGCAGCCCGACAGGGTTGGTAAACGAGCAGTACTTC
D gene: -; V gene: TRBV28; J gene: TRBJ1-5; clone size: -; CDR3 protein: CASHPGLGQPQHF; CDR3 DNA: TGTGCCAGCCATCCAGGGCTAGGGCAGCCCCAGCATTTT
D gene: TRBD1; V gene: TRBV28; J gene: TRBJ2-5; clone size: -; CDR3 protein: CASSLGTGSQETQYF; CDR3 DNA: TGTGCCAGCAGTCTCGGGACAGGCTCACAAGAGACCCAGTACTTC
D gene: TRBD2; V gene: TRBV30; J gene: TRBJ2-1; clone size: once; CDR3 protein: CAWATSGKSNEQFF; CDR3 DNA: TGTGCCTGGGCAACTAGCGGGAAATCGAATGAGCAGTTCTTC
D gene: -; V gene: TRBV5-4; J gene: TRBJ2-5; clone size: -; CDR3 protein: CASSPESQETQYF; CDR3 DNA: TGTGCCAGCAGCCCCGAATCCCAAGAGACTCAGTACTTC